The 4 T cell receptor beta chains reported below all come from one sample, sequenced in a study of T cell responses to AZD1222 COVID-19 vaccine. Some clones are missing from TCRdb's copy, which holds only in-frame ones; the method was immunoSEQ multiplex PCR. The sample has under 150,000 clones; about nine tenths are singletons. The source was peripheral blood, collected 28 days after the second AZD1222 dose. The receptors were gathered from an adult who received the AZD1222 COVID-19 vaccine.

The chain combines TRBV5-5 with TRBJ2-7; TRBD1 or TRBD2 may be the D gene (5 bases each). V lost 5 bases and J lost 4, with 13 bases in between. The CDR3 is 13 amino acids. Germline CDR1 reads SGHKS; CDR2 reads YYEKEE (reference sequence). CDR3 region: CASRGESGYEQYF. Here the CDR3 DNA reads TGTGCCAGCAGAGGGGAATCGGGATACGAGCAGTACTTC.

This clone was observed a few times. The chain couples TRBV6-6 to TRBJ1-6, with a possible D match to TRBD1 (6 bases). Germline V gives CDR1 MNHNY, CDR2 SVGAGI (reference sequence). V lost 0 bases and J lost 7, with 13 bases in between. The CDR3 contains 16 residues. This CDR3 reads CASSYSKGDLNSPLHF. The DNA for the CDR3 is TGTGCCAGCAGTTACTCGAAGGGGGATTTGAATTCACCCCTCCACTTT.

This chain uses TRBV18 with TRBJ2-7, with unresolved D. CDR3 length: 12 amino acids. Between the trimmed V and J ends, which lost 4 bases and 2 bases, there was a span of 6 bases. Germline V lookup: CDR1 KGHSH, CDR2 LQKENI. CDR3 sequence: CASSLNPYEQYF. DNA for the CDR3: TGTGCCAGCTCACTAAACCCCTACGAGCAGTACTTC. Complete variable domain (other parts from reference TRBV18 and TRBJ2-7): NAGVMQNPRHLVRRRGQEARLRCSPMKGHSHVYWYRQLPEEGLKFMVYLQKENIIDESGMPKERFSAEFPKEGPSILRIQQVVRGDSAAYFCASSLNPYEQYFGPGTRLTVT.

This chain links TRBV6-6 with TRBJ1-2; D is perhaps TRBD1 (6 bases). The V end lost 6 bases, the J end lost 8 bases, and 13 bases lay between the germline ends. Germline V lookup: CDR1 MNHNY, CDR2 SVGAGI (reference sequence). The CDR3 spans 12 residues. CDR3: CASRLYREGYTF. Written as DNA, the CDR3 is TGTGCCAGCAGATTATACAGGGAAGGCTACACCTTC.